These T cell receptor beta chains were read from a single sample in a study of T cell responses to AZD1222 COVID-19 vaccine. Some clones are missing from TCRdb's copy, which holds only in-frame ones; the method was immunoSEQ multiplex PCR. Of 110,000 to 150,000 clones listed, around nine tenths are singletons. Sample: peripheral blood, taken on day 0 of AZD1222 vaccination. Receptors originate from an adult in good health. CDR3s include the opening cysteine and the closing phenylalanine or tryptophan. D genes are given only for firm matches. Some rows mark clone size as missing; the rest say once, few, many or name a class of expanded clone.

CDR3: CASEKAGSGYTF
DNA: TGTGCCAGCGAGAAGGCAGGGTCCGGCTACACCTTC
J: TRBJ1-2
size: once
V: TRBV6-6
D: .

CDR3: CASSEVSGGKNTIYF
DNA: TGTGCCAGCAGTGAAGTCTCAGGGGGGAAAAACACCATATATTTT
J: TRBJ1-3
size: .
V: TRBV2
D: TRBD1

CDR3: CASSLPGQGFSGYTF
DNA: TGTGCCAGCAGCTTGCCGGGACAGGGGTTTAGTGGCTACACCTTC
J: TRBJ1-2
size: .
V: TRBV13
D: TRBD1

CDR3: CASSAASGRYSGELFF
DNA: TGTGCCAGTAGTGCAGCTAGCGGGAGATATTCCGGGGAGCTGTTTTTT
J: TRBJ2-2
size: .
V: TRBV19
D: TRBD2

CDR3: CASSAGGEYFYGYTF
DNA: TGCGCCAGCAGCGCCGGAGGGGAGTACTTCTATGGCTACACCTTC
J: TRBJ1-2
size: .
V: TRBV5-1
D: .

CDR3: CASSLARTSGRAGEQFF
DNA: TGTGCCAGCAGCCTCGCCCGAACTAGCGGGAGGGCCGGCGAGCAGTTCTTC
J: TRBJ2-1
size: .
V: TRBV11-2
D: TRBD2

CDR3: CASQSVGAEAFF
DNA: TGTGCCAGCCAGTCGGTCGGGGCAGAAGCTTTCTTT
J: TRBJ1-1
size: .
V: TRBV28
D: .

CDR3: CASSPDSGNQPQHF
DNA: TGTGCCAGCAGCCCGGACAGTGGCAATCAGCCCCAGCATTTT
J: TRBJ1-5
size: once
V: TRBV11-2
D: .

CDR3: CASFEGDRLNTEAFF
DNA: TGTGCCAGCTTCGAGGGGGACAGACTGAACACTGAAGCTTTCTTT
J: TRBJ1-1
size: .
V: TRBV6-6
D: TRBD1

CDR3: CASSLAPTGGGGNTIYF
DNA: TGCGCCAGCAGCTTGGCTCCGACAGGGGGAGGAGGAAACACCATATATTTT
J: TRBJ1-3
size: .
V: TRBV5-1
D: TRBD1

CDR3: CASSFSLVTDTQYF
DNA: TGTGCCAGCAGCTTCAGTTTAGTCACAGATACGCAGTATTTT
J: TRBJ2-3
size: .
V: TRBV7-9
D: .

CDR3: CASSVASDTQYF
DNA: TGTGCCAGCAGCGTAGCATCAGATACGCAGTATTTT
J: TRBJ2-3
size: .
V: TRBV9
D: .

CDR3: CASSLRTSSGEQYF
DNA: TGTGCCAGCAGTTTACGCACTAGTTCGGGCGAGCAGTACTTC
J: TRBJ2-7
size: .
V: TRBV27
D: .

CDR3: CASGSGLRGNTIYF
DNA: TGTGCCAGCGGCTCAGGGCTACGTGGAAACACCATATATTTT
J: TRBJ1-3
size: few
V: TRBV5-6
D: .

CDR3: CASSESQYQETQYF
DNA: TGTGCCAGCAGCGAATCACAGTACCAAGAGACCCAGTACTTC
J: TRBJ2-5
size: once
V: TRBV9
D: .

CDR3: CASRGTGGSGELFF
DNA: TGTGCCAGTAGGGGGACAGGGGGCAGCGGGGAGCTGTTTTTT
J: TRBJ2-2
size: .
V: TRBV19
D: TRBD1

CDR3: CASSLGGAGELFF
DNA: TGTGCCAGCAGTTTGGGGGGGGCCGGGGAGCTGTTTTTT
J: TRBJ2-2
size: .
V: TRBV27
D: TRBD2

CDR3: CASSNRPSGTAYNEQFF
DNA: TGTGCCAGTAGTAACCGGCCTTCCGGGACAGCTTACAATGAGCAGTTCTTC
J: TRBJ2-1
size: .
V: TRBV19
D: TRBD1

CDR3: CASSYGSYGIPYF
DNA: TGTGCCAGCAGTTACGGTTCTTACGGGATTCCGTATTTT
J: TRBJ2-3
size: .
V: TRBV6-2/TRBV6-3
D: .

CDR3: CASSIQVGNEQYF
DNA: TGTGCCAGTAGTATACAGGTCGGCAACGAGCAGTACTTC
J: TRBJ2-7
size: .
V: TRBV19
D: .

CDR3: CASSDLGGGYYGYTF
DNA: TGTGCCAGCAGTGACTTAGGTGGCGGATACTATGGCTACACCTTC
J: TRBJ1-2
size: .
V: TRBV2
D: .

CDR3: CASSTYRGRDENQPQHF
DNA: TGTGCCAGTAGTACCTACAGGGGGCGGGACGAGAATCAGCCCCAGCATTTT
J: TRBJ1-5
size: .
V: TRBV19
D: TRBD1

CDR3: CASSVWGGGEQFF
DNA: TGTGCCAGCAGCGTATGGGGCGGGGGTGAGCAGTTCTTC
J: TRBJ2-1
size: .
V: TRBV9
D: TRBD2

CDR3: CASSEPTLSRTYNEQFF
DNA: TGTGCCAGCAGTGAACCCACGCTCTCGAGAACTTACAATGAGCAGTTCTTC
J: TRBJ2-1
size: .
V: TRBV6-1
D: .

CDR3: CASSLGTANSGNTIYF
DNA: TGTGCCAGCAGCTTGGGGACAGCTAACTCTGGAAACACCATATATTTT
J: TRBJ1-3
size: few
V: TRBV5-4
D: .

CDR3: CASSLGDQPQHF
DNA: TGTGCCAGCAGCTTGGGAGACCAGCCCCAGCATTTT
J: TRBJ1-5
size: many
V: TRBV7-9
D: .

CDR3: CASSLSNRGGMNTEAFF
DNA: TGTGCCAGCAGTTTATCAAACAGGGGTGGGATGAACACTGAAGCTTTCTTT
J: TRBJ1-1
size: .
V: TRBV27
D: TRBD1

CDR3: CASSLGTGDYEKLFF
DNA: TGCGCCAGCAGCTTGGGGACAGGGGATTATGAAAAACTGTTTTTT
J: TRBJ1-4
size: .
V: TRBV5-1
D: TRBD1

CDR3: CASSESTSKGRTEAFF
DNA: TGCGCCAGCAGTGAGTCAACGTCGAAGGGAAGGACTGAAGCTTTCTTT
J: TRBJ1-1
size: .
V: TRBV10-1
D: .

CDR3: CASAVQETQYF
DNA: TGTGCCAGCGCGGTGCAAGAGACCCAGTACTTC
J: TRBJ2-5
size: .
V: TRBV2
D: .

CDR3: CASSISTQGYEQYF
DNA: TGTGCCAGTAGTATTTCCACACAGGGTTACGAGCAGTACTTC
J: TRBJ2-7
size: .
V: TRBV19
D: .

CDR3: CASSQEGTSGYQVGQFF
DNA: TGCGCCAGCAGCCAAGAGGGAACTAGCGGGTACCAGGTGGGGCAGTTCTTC
J: TRBJ2-1
size: .
V: TRBV4-1
D: TRBD2

CDR3: CASSLSVYRESGELFF
DNA: TGTGCCAGCAGCTTATCTGTGTATCGGGAATCCGGGGAGCTGTTTTTT
J: TRBJ2-2
size: once
V: TRBV7-3
D: .

CDR3: CASSLTFPGQSETQYF
DNA: TGTGCCAGCTCACTAACATTCCCGGGACAATCGGAGACCCAGTACTTC
J: TRBJ2-5
size: .
V: TRBV18
D: .

CDR3: CASSPVFLRETQYF
DNA: TGCGCCAGCAGCCCAGTGTTTTTGCGTGAGACCCAGTACTTC
J: TRBJ2-5
size: .
V: TRBV4-1
D: .

CDR3: CASTFTGAQNNEQFF
DNA: TGTGCCAGCACCTTCACAGGGGCCCAAAACAATGAGCAGTTCTTC
J: TRBJ2-1
size: once
V: TRBV28
D: TRBD1

CDR3: CASSHIGAAPTNEKLFF
DNA: TGCGCCAGCAGCCACATCGGGGCAGCCCCCACTAATGAAAAACTGTTTTTT
J: TRBJ1-4
size: .
V: TRBV4-1
D: .

CDR3: CASTSEREFVGELFF
DNA: TGTGCCAGCACGTCTGAGCGGGAGTTTGTCGGGGAGCTGTTTTTT
J: TRBJ2-2
size: .
V: TRBV6-5
D: TRBD2

CDR3: CATSRDEMGDTQYF
DNA: TGTGCCACCAGCAGAGACGAGATGGGAGATACGCAGTATTTT
J: TRBJ2-3
size: .
V: TRBV15
D: .

CDR3: CASSLVGRETQYF
DNA: TGCGCCAGCAGCTTAGTGGGGCGGGAGACCCAGTACTTC
J: TRBJ2-5
size: once
V: TRBV5-1
D: .

CDR3: CASSASGYTDTQYF
DNA: TGTGCCAGCAGCGCTAGCGGTTACACAGATACGCAGTATTTT
J: TRBJ2-3
size: once
V: TRBV9
D: TRBD2

CDR3: CAISDPQAAEETQYF
DNA: TGTGCCATCAGTGATCCCCAGGCGGCAGAAGAGACCCAGTACTTC
J: TRBJ2-5
size: .
V: TRBV10-3
D: .

CDR3: CASSSQAASYEQYF
DNA: TGCGCCAGCAGCTCTCAAGCGGCCTCCTACGAGCAGTACTTC
J: TRBJ2-7
size: .
V: TRBV5-1
D: .

CDR3: CASSLREASYNEQFF
DNA: TGCGCCAGCAGCCTTCGGGAGGCCTCCTACAATGAGCAGTTCTTC
J: TRBJ2-1
size: .
V: TRBV5-1
D: TRBD2

CDR3: CASSLRVRAGEETQYF
DNA: TGTGCCAGCAGCCTAAGGGTACGAGCGGGAGAAGAGACCCAGTACTTC
J: TRBJ2-5
size: .
V: TRBV3-1/TRBV3-2
D: TRBD2

CDR3: CASSPQGPNQPQHF
DNA: TGTGCCAGCAGTCCTCAAGGCCCCAATCAGCCCCAGCATTTT
J: TRBJ1-5
size: .
V: TRBV27
D: .

CDR3: CASSGTNTGELFF
DNA: TGTGCCAGCAGTGGGACGAACACCGGGGAGCTGTTTTTT
J: TRBJ2-2
size: .
V: TRBV6-4
D: .

CDR3: CASSLAATMTYGRTF
DNA: TGTGCCAGCAGCTTGGCCGCCACAATGACTTATGGGAGGACCTTC
J: TRBJ1-2
size: .
V: TRBV5-6
D: .

CDR3: CASSLQISPGAEAFF
DNA: TGTGCCAGCAGTTTACAAATTTCCCCAGGGGCGGAAGCTTTCTTT
J: TRBJ1-1
size: .
V: TRBV27
D: .

CDR3: CASSWGGRAGTQGYTF
DNA: TGTGCCAGCAGCTGGGGGGGGCGGGCCGGGACCCAGGGCTACACCTTC
J: TRBJ1-2
size: .
V: TRBV5-4
D: .